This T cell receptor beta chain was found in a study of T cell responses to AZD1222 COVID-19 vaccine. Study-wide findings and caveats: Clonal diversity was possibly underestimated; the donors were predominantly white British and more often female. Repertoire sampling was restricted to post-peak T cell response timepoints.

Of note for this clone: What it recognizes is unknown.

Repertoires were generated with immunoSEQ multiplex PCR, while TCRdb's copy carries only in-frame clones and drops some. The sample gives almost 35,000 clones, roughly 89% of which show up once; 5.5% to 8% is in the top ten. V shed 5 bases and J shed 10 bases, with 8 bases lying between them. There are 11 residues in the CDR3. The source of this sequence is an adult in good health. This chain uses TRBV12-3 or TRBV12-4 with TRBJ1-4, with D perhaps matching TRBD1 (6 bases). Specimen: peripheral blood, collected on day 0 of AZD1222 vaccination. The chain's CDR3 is CASSPGVKLFF. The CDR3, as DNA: TGTGCCAGCAGTCCAGGGGTAAAACTGTTTTTT.